This T cell receptor beta chain was sequenced for a study of blood T cell repertoires in COVID-19. Study background: The United States, Italy and Spain provided the acute and convalescent COVID-19 samples.

Seattle patient enrollment occurred during active infection, with longitudinal follow-up thereafter. As processed by the authors: Amplification of reference gene primers was used by the study to estimate nucleated cell counts. Produced via immunoSEQ multiplex PCR; TCRdb's table is partial and in-frame only. For V, J and clone size, that table is used; D and trimming come from the DNA. The sample records about 260,000 clones, over 80% being singletons. This TCR derives from a woman in her 70s with COVID-19, enrolled during active disease. The sample consisted of peripheral blood.

The CDR3 nucleotides read TGCGCCAGCAGCTCTGGCTCCCACCCCTACGAGCAGTACTTC. Translating gives CASSSGSHPYEQYF. This chain links TRBV5-1 with TRBJ2-7; D is ambiguous. Germline V gives CDR1 SGHRS, CDR2 YFSETQ. V lost 3 bases to trimming and J lost 2 bases, with 12 bases between them. The CDR3 consists of 14 residues.